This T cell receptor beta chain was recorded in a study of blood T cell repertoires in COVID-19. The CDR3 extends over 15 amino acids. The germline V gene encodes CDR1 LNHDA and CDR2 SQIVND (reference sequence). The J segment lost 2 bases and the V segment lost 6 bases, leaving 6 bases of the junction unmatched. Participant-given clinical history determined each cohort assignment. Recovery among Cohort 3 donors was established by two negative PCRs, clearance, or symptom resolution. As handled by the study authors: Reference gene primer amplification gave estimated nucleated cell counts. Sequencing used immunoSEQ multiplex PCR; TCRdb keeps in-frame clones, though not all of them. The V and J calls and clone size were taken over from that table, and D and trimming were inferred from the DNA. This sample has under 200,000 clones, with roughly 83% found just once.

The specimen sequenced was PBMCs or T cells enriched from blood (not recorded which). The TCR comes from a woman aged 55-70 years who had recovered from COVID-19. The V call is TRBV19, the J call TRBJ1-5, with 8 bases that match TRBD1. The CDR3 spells CASSSGQGGNQPQHF. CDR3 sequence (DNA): TGTGCCAGTAGCTCTGGACAGGGCGGCAATCAGCCCCAGCATTTT.